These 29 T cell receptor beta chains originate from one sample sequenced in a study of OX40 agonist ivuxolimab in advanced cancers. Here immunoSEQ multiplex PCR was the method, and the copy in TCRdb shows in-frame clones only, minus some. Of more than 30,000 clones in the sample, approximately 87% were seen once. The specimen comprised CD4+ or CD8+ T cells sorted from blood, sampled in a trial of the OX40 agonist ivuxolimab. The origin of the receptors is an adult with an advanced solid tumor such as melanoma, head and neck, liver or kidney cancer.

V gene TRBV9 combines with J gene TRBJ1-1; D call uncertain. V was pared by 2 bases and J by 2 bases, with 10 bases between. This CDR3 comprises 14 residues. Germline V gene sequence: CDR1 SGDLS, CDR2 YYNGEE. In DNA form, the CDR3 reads TGTGCCAGCAGCGTCGGGCCGTACAACACTGAAGCTTTCTTT. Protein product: CASSVGPYNTEAFF.

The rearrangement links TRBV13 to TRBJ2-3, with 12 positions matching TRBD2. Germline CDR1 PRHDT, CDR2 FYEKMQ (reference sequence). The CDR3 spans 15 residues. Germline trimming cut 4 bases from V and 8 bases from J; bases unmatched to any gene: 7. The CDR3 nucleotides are TGTGCCAGCAGCTGGGGGACTAGCGGGTCCGGTACGCAGTATTTT. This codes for CASSWGTSGSGTQYF.

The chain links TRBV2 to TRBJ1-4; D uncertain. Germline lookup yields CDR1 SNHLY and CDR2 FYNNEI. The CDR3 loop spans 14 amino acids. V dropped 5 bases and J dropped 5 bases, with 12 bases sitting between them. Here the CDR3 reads CASSFRTLNEKLFF. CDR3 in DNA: TGTGCCAGCAGTTTCCGGACCCTAAATGAAAAACTGTTTTTT.

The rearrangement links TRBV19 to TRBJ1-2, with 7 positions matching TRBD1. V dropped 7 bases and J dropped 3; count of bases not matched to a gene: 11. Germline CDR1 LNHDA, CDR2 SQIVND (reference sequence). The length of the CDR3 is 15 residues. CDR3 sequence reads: CASTPKDRPYYGYTF. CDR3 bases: TGTGCCAGTACCCCGAAGGACAGGCCTTACTATGGCTACACCTTC.

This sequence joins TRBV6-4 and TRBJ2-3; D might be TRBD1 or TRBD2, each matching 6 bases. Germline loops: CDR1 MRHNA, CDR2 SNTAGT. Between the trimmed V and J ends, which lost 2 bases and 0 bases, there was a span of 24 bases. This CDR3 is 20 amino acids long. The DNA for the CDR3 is TGTGCCAGCAGTGACCCCCGGAGGGGGAAGCGGCTCACTAGCACAGATACGCAGTATTTT. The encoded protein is CASSDPRRGKRLTSTDTQYF.

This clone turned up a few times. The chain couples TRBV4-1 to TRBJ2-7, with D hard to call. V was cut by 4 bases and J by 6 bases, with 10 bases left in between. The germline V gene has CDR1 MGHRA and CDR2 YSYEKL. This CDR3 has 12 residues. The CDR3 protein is CASSRGRSEQYF. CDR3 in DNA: TGCGCCAGCAGCCGGGGTAGGAGCGAGCAGTACTTC.

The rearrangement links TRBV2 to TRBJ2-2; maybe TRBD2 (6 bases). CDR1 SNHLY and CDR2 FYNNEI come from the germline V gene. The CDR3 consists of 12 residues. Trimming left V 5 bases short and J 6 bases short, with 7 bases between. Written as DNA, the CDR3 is TGTGCCAGCAGTTGGGACTCCGGGGAGCTGTTTTTT. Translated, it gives CASSWDSGELFF.

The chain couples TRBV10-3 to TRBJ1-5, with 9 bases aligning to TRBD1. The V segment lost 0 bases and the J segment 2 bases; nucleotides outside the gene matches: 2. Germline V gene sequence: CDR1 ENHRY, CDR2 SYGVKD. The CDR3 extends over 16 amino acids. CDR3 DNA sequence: TGTGCCATCAGTGAGTCCGGGACAGGGCGCAATCAGCCCCAGCATTTT. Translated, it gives CAISESGTGRNQPQHF.

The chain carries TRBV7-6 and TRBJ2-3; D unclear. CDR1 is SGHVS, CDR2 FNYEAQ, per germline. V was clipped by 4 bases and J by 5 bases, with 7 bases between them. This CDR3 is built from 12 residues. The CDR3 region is CASSYAGDTQYF. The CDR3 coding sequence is TGTGCCAGCAGCTACGCCGGAGATACGCAGTATTTT.

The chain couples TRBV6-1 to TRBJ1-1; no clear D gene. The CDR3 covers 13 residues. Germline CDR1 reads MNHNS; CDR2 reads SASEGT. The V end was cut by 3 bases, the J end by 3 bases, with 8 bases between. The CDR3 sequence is CASSEGFDTEAFF. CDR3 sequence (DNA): TGTGCCAGCAGTGAGGGATTCGACACTGAAGCTTTCTTT.

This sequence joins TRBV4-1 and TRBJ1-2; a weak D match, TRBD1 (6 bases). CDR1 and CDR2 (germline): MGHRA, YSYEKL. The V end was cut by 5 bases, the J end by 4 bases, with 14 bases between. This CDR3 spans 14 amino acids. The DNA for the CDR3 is TGCGCCAGCAGCAACTACAGGGCTGGCTATGGCTACACCTTC. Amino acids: CASSNYRAGYGYTF.

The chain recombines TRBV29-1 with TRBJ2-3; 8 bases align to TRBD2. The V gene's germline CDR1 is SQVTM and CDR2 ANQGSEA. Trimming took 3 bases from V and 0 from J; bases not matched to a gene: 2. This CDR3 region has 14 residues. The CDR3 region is CSVDTSGSTDTQYF. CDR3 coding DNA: TGCAGCGTTGATACTAGCGGTAGCACAGATACGCAGTATTTT.

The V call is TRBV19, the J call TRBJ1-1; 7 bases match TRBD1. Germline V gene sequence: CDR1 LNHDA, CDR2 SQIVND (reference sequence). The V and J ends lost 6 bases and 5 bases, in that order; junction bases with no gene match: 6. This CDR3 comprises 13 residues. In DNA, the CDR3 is TGTGCCAGTAGCGAGGGGGCGAGGACTGAAGCTTTCTTT. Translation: CASSEGARTEAFF.

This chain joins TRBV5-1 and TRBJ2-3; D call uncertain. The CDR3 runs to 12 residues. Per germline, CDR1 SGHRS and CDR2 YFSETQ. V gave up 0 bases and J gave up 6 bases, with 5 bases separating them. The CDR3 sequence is CASSLGLDTQYF. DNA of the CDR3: TGCGCCAGCAGCTTGGGGCTGGATACGCAGTATTTT.

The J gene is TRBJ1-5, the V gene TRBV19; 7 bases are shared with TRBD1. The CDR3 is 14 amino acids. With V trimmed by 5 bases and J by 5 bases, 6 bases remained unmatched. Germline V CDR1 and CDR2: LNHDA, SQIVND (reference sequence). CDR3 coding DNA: TGTGCCAGTAGTTCACAGACAGGGTATCAGCCCCAGCATTTT. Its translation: CASSSQTGYQPQHF. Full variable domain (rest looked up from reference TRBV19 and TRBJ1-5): DGGITQSPKYLFRKEGQNVTLSCEQNLNHDAMYWYRQDPGQGLRLIYYSQIVNDFQKGDIAEGYSVSREKKESFPLTVTSAQKNPTAFYLCASSSQTGYQPQHFGDGTRLSIL.

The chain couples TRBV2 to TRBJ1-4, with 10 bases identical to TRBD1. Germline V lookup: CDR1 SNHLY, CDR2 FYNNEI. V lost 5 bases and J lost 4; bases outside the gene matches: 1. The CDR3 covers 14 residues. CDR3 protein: CASSWDRGNEKLFF. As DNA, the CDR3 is TGTGCCAGCAGTTGGGACAGGGGTAATGAAAAACTGTTTTTT.

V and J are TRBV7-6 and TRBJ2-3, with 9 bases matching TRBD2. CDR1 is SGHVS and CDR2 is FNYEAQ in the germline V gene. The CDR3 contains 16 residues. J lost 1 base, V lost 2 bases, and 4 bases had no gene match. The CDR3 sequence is CASSLRASGGTDTQYF. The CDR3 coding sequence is TGTGCCAGCAGCTTACGAGCTAGCGGGGGCACAGATACGCAGTATTTT.

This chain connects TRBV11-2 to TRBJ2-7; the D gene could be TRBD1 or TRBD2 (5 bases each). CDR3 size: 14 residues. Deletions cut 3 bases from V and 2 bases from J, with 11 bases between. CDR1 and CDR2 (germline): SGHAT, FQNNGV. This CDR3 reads CASSFGDATYEQYF. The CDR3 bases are TGTGCCAGCAGCTTCGGGGACGCAACCTACGAGCAGTACTTC.

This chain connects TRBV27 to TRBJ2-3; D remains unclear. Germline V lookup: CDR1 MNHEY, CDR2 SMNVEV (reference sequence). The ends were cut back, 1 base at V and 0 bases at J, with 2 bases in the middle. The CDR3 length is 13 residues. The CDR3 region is CASSLLSTDTQYF. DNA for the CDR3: TGTGCCAGCAGTTTATTGAGCACAGATACGCAGTATTTT.

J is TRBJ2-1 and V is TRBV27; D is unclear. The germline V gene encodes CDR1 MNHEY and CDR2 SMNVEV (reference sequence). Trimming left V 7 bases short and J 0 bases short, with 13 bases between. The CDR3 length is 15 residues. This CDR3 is CASNPGASSYNEQFF. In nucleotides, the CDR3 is TGTGCCAGCAACCCAGGCGCGAGCTCCTACAATGAGCAGTTCTTC.

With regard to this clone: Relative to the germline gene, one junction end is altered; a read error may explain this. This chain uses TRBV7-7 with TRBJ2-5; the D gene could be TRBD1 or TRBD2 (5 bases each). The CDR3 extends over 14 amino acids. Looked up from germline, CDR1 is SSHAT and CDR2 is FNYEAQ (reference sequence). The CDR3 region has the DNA TGTGCTAGCAGCTTAGCCGGGACCCAAGAGACCCAGTACTTC. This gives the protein CASSLAGTQETQYF.

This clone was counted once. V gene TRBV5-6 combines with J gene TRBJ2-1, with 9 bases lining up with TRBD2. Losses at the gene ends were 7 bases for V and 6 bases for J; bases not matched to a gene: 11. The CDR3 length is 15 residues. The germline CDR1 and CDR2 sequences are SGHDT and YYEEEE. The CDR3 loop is CASPNSGSLGNEQFF. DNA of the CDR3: TGTGCCAGCCCAAATAGCGGGAGTTTGGGCAATGAGCAGTTCTTC.

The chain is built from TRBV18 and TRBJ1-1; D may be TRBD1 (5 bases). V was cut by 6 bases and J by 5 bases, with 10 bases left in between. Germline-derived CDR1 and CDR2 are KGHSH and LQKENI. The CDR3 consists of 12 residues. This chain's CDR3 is CASSWGDTEAFF. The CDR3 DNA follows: TGTGCCAGCTCGTGGGGGGATACTGAAGCTTTCTTT. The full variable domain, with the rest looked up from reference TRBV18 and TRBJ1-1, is NAGVMQNPRHLVRRRGQEARLRCSPMKGHSHVYWYRQLPEEGLKFMVYLQKENIIDESGMPKERFSAEFPKEGPSILRIQQVVRGDSAAYFCASSWGDTEAFFGQGTRLTVV.

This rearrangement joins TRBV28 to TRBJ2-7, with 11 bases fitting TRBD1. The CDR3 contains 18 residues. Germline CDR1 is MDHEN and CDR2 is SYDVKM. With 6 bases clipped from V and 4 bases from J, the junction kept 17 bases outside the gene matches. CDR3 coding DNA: TGTGCCAGCAGCCTAAACGTACCAGGGACAGGGGGTGCTTACGAGCAGTACTTC. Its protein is CASSLNVPGTGGAYEQYF.

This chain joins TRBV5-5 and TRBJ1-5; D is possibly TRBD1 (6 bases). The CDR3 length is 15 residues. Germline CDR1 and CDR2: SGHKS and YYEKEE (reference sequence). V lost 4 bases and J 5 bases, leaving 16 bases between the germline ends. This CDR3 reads CASSITGSVYQPQHF. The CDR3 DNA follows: TGTGCCAGCAGCATCACAGGGTCCGTCTATCAGCCCCAGCATTTT.

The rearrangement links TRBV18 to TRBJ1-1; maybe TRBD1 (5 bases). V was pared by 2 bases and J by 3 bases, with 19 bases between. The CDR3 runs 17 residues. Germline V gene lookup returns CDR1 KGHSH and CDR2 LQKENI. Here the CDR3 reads CASSPILSDTGDTEAFF. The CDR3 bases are TGTGCCAGCTCACCAATATTAAGCGATACGGGGGACACTGAAGCTTTCTTT.

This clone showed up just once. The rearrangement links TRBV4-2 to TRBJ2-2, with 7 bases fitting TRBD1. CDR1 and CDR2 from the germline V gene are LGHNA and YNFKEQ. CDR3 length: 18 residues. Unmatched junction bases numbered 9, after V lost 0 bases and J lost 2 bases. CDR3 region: CASSQDPNRGRNTGELFF. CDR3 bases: TGTGCCAGCAGCCAAGATCCTAATAGGGGGCGCAACACCGGGGAGCTGTTTTTT.

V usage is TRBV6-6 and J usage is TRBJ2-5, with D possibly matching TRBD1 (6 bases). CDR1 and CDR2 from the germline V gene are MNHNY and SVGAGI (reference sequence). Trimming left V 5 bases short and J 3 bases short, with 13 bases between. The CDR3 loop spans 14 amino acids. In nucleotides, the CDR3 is TGTGCCAGCAGTGCGACAGGCGTGGAAGAGACCCAGTACTTC. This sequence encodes CASSATGVEETQYF.

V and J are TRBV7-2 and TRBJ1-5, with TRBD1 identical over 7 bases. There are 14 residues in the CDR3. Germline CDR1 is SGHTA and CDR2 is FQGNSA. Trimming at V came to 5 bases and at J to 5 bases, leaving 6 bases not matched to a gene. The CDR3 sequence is CASSQYRGDQPQHF. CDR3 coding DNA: TGTGCCAGCAGCCAATACAGGGGTGATCAGCCCCAGCATTTT.